The T cell receptor (beta chain) under discussion was sequenced for a study of neoadjuvant anti-PD-1 for oral cavity cancer. As for the study in general: Around day 43, patients without progression received a fourth nivolumab dose before surgery.

Profiling relied on immunoSEQ multiplex PCR, and the TCRdb table lists in-frame clones only, not all of them. The sample shows about 62,000 clones, roughly 84% of them seen only once. This CDR3 has 13 residues. The germline V gene has CDR1 SQVTM and CDR2 ANQGSEA. Deletions cut 1 base from V and 3 bases from J, with 10 bases between. This clonotype was obtained from a person between 40 and 85 years old with oral cavity squamous cell carcinoma. The chain links TRBV29-1 to TRBJ2-7, with unresolved D. The sample consisted of PBMCs, taken before nivolumab (anti-PD-1) treatment. Here the CDR3 reads CSVEAKYGYEQYF. In DNA form, the CDR3 reads TGCAGCGTTGAAGCAAAGTATGGCTACGAGCAGTACTTC.